The T cell receptor beta chain under discussion was sequenced for a study of blood T cell repertoires in COVID-19. Background on the study: From T cells, B-cell-depleted T cells, or PBMCs came the material, which was cDNA or gDNA.

CDR1 and CDR2 (germline): LGHDT, YNNKEL (reference sequence). This CDR3 comprises 15 residues. Trimming removed 4 bases from V and 10 bases from J; junction bases left unmatched: 9. Everyone who took part was 18 to 89 years old, and they came from 20 to 25 US areas. Cohort placement rested on clinical history that participants reported themselves. Per the study methods: By means of reference gene primer amplification, nucleated cell counts were estimated. This table comes from immunoSEQ multiplex PCR, and its TCRdb copy is limited to in-frame clones, with some not included. V, J and clone size are taken as reported in that table, and D and trimming were inferred from the DNA itself. The sample has roughly 290,000 clones, approximately 90% seen once.

The sequence derives from a woman in her 40s who had recovered from COVID-19. The chain carries TRBV3-1 (or the pseudogene TRBV3-2) and TRBJ1-6; 8 bases line up with TRBD1. The sequenced material came from PBMCs or T cells enriched from blood (not recorded which). The CDR3 reads CASSPVGRGQSPLHF. The DNA of the CDR3 is TGTGCCAGCAGCCCCGTCGGCAGGGGGCAGTCACCCCTCCACTTT.